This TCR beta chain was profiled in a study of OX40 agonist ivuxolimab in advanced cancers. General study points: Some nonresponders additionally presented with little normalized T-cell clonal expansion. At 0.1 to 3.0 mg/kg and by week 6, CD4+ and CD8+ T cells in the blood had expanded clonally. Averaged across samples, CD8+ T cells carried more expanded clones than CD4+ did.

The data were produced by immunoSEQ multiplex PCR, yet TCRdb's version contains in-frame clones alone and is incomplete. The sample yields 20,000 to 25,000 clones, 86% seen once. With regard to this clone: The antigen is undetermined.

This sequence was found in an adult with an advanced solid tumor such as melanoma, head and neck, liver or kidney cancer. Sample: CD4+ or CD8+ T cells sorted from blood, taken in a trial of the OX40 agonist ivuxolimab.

CDR3 nucleotides: TGTGCCAGCAGCGTAGTGGGGGACAGAGAAGAGACCCAGTACTTC. Translation: CASSVVGDREETQYF. The V gene is TRBV9, the J gene TRBJ2-5, with 7 bases lining up with TRBD1. CDR3 size: 15 residues. V lost 0 bases to trimming and J lost 3 bases; unmatched junction nucleotides: 5. CDR1 and CDR2 (germline): SGDLS, YYNGEE.